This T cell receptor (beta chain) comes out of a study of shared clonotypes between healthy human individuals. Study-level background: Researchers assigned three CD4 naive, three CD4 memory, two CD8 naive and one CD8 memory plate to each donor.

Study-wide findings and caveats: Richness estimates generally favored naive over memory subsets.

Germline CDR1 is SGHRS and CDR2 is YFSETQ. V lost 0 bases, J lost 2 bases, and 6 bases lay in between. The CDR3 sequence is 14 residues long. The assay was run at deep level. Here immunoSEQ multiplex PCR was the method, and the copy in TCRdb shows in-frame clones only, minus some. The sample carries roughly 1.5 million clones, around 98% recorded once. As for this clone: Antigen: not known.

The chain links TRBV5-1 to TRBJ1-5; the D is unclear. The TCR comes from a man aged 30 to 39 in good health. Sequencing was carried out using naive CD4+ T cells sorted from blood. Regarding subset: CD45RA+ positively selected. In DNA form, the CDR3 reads TGCGCCAGCAGCTTGGGCGCGGGCAATCAGCCCCAGCATTTT. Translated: CASSLGAGNQPQHF.